A selection of T cell receptor beta chains follows, all from one sample in a study of beta chain features in type 1 diabetes. The protocol was immunoSEQ multiplex PCR, while the TCRdb copy is restricted to in-frame clones and leaves out a portion. The data hold more than 200,000 clones, with 16% observed a single time. The sample consisted of naive CD4+ T cells from blood. The receptors originated from a man younger than 45 with type 1 diabetes. The CDR3 runs from the conserved cysteine through the conserved F or W. Fields, in order: CDR3 protein, CDR3 DNA, D gene, clone size, J gene, CDR3 length, V gene. The D gene is left open where the match is weak. The size entry is marked missing in some rows and otherwise reads once, few, many or a size class.

CASSPRARVRETQYF	TGTGCCAGCAGCCCAAGGGCCAGGGTCCGAGAGACCCAGTACTTC	NA	few	TRBJ2-5	15	TRBV7-2
CASSPFGTGHETQYF	TGTGCCAGCTCACCGTTTGGGACAGGCCACGAGACCCAGTACTTC	TRBD1	NA	TRBJ2-5	15	TRBV18
CASSLAVTNEKLFF	TGTGCCAGCAGCTTGGCGGTAACTAATGAAAAACTGTTTTTT	NA	NA	TRBJ1-4	14	TRBV11-2
CASSTIAGGTDTQYF	TGTGCCAGCAGCACTATCGCGGGGGGCACAGATACGCAGTATTTT	TRBD2	few	TRBJ2-3	15	TRBV7-2
CAISDRATYNEQFF	TGTGCCATCAGTGACAGGGCCACCTACAATGAGCAGTTCTTC	NA	few	TRBJ2-1	14	TRBV10-3
CSVERGLRGYTF	TGCAGCGTTGAAAGGGGTCTCCGAGGCTACACCTTC	NA	few	TRBJ1-2	12	TRBV29-1
CASSLLSGSSYNEQFF	TGCGCCAGCAGCCTCCTGAGCGGAAGCTCCTACAATGAGCAGTTCTTC	NA	NA	TRBJ2-1	16	TRBV5-1
CASSLEGQAPETQYF	TGCGCCAGCAGCTTGGAGGGACAGGCTCCAGAGACCCAGTACTTC	TRBD1	few	TRBJ2-5	15	TRBV5-1
CAWSVRTGAGSSYGYTF	TGTGCCTGGAGTGTAAGGACAGGGGCAGGGAGTTCCTATGGCTACACCTTC	TRBD1	NA	TRBJ1-2	17	TRBV30
CASSYSIQETQYF	TGTGCCAGCAGTTACTCGATACAAGAGACCCAGTACTTC	NA	few	TRBJ2-5	13	TRBV6-5
CASSLGAAGLTDTQYF	TGTGCCAGCAGCTTGGGTGCAGCGGGACTCACAGATACGCAGTATTTT	TRBD2	NA	TRBJ2-3	16	TRBV5-4
CASSSPRVDREQFF	TGTGCCAGCAGCTCACCACGGGTAGATCGGGAGCAGTTCTTC	NA	NA	TRBJ2-1	14	TRBV7-2
CAISEGQGFKDGYTF	TGTGCCATCAGTGAAGGACAGGGGTTCAAGGATGGCTACACCTTC	TRBD1	NA	TRBJ1-2	15	TRBV10-3
CASSVGVKDEQFF	TGTGCCAGCAGCGTGGGAGTAAAGGATGAGCAGTTCTTC	NA	few	TRBJ2-1	13	TRBV9
CASSDKGITEAFF	TGTGCCAGCAGTGACAAGGGGATCACTGAAGCTTTCTTT	NA	NA	TRBJ1-1	13	TRBV2
CASNSGYNEQFF	TGTGCCAGTAATAGCGGATACAATGAGCAGTTCTTC	NA	NA	TRBJ2-1	12	TRBV19
CASSQVTGVRGYTF	TGCGCCAGCAGCCAAGTAACCGGGGTGAGGGGCTACACCTTC	NA	NA	TRBJ1-2	14	TRBV4-1
CSAGWGREQFF	TGCAGCGCTGGGTGGGGTCGCGAGCAGTTCTTC	NA	few	TRBJ2-1	11	TRBV29-1
CASSLLAEAEDTQYF	TGCGCCAGCAGCTTACTAGCGGAGGCGGAAGATACGCAGTATTTT	TRBD2	few	TRBJ2-3	15	TRBV5-1
CSASELANYGYTF	TGCAGCGCTTCAGAGCTAGCTAACTATGGCTACACCTTC	NA	NA	TRBJ1-2	13	TRBV29-1
CSEFGAGTDTQYF	TGCAGTGAATTCGGAGCGGGCACAGATACGCAGTATTTT	NA	few	TRBJ2-3	13	TRBV29-1
CSVESIAGGTEAFF	TGCAGCGTTGAAAGTATCGCAGGGGGGACTGAAGCTTTCTTT	TRBD1	few	TRBJ1-1	14	TRBV29-1